The clone carrying this TCR beta chain has only a few counts. Trimming cost V 3 bases and J 3 bases, with 10 bases left between them. There are 13 residues in the CDR3. CDR1 is GTSNPN and CDR2 is SVGIG in the germline V gene (reference sequence). The entry originates in a study of CD8 T cells in ankylosing spondylitis. Library preparation for TCR beta used quantitative 5'-RACE with molecular barcodes. TCRdb recomputed calls from the 5' RACE reads with MiXCR, one row per CDR3 protein. The sample has some 200,000 distinct CDR3 sequences; about 13% are singletons. The source is a male donor with ankylosing spondylitis or in good health (not recorded which). The specimen was blood, either unsorted or a sorted T cell fraction (not recorded which). V and J are TRBV30 and TRBJ2-3; the D is unclear. The CDR3 DNA sequence: TGTGCCTGGAGGGTGCGCATGACAGATACGCAGTATTTT. Protein product: CAWRVRMTDTQYF.